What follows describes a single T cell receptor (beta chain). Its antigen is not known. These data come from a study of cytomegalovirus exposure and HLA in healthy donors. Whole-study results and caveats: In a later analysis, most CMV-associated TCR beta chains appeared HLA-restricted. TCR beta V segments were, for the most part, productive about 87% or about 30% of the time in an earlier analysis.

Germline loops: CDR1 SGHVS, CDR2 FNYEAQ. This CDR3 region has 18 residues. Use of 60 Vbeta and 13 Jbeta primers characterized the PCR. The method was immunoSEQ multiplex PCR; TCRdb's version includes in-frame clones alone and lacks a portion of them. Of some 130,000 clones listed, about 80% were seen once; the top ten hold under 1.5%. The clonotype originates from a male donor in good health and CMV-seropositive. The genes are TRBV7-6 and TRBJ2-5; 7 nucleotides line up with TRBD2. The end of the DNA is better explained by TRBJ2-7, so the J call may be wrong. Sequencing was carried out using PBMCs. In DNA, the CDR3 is TGTGCCAGCAGCTTAGCCGGTGGGGGGATGCGGGAGTCCTACGAGCAGTACTTC. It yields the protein CASSLAGGGMRESYEQYF.